One sample yielded the 31 T cell receptor beta chains listed below, sequenced in a study of CD8 T cells in ankylosing spondylitis (dated by TCRdb to the late 2010s). The library was obtained by 5' RACE. Sequenced using an Illumina HiSeq 2500. TCRdb applied fastp at Q25 and MiXCR to the public reads, then kept only in-frame beta chains. Rows are unified per CDR3 protein, each entry keeping the most common DNA and genes. This sample comprises more than 400,000 distinct CDR3 sequences, approximately 5.3% of them detected only once. The ten largest account for around 3.6% of the sample. No antigens are known for them. The research as a whole found: Blood from ankylosing spondylitis patients appeared to be characterized by a TCR beta motif composed of roughly 8 highly homologous amino acid variants.

The sequenced material came from blood, either unsorted or a sorted T cell fraction (not recorded which). These receptors were obtained from a male donor with ankylosing spondylitis.

This clonotype has at least ten counts. The chain links TRBV6-1 to TRBJ1-1; D not resolved. From germline, CDR1 is MNHNS and CDR2 SASEGT. The length of the CDR3 is 14 residues. With 7 bases removed from V and 0 bases from J, the gap between germline ends came to 12 bases. The CDR3 loop is CASTKREMNTEAFF. DNA for the CDR3: TGTGCCAGCACCAAGAGAGAGATGAACACTGAAGCTTTCTTT.

This chain links TRBV20-1 with TRBJ2-3; no firm D call. V lost 5 bases and J lost 10, with 22 bases in between. CDR1 DFQATT and CDR2 SNEGSKA come from the germline V gene (reference sequence). This CDR3 has 14 residues. CDR3: CSASRTFLDHAQYF. The CDR3 DNA reads as TGCAGTGCTTCAAGGACCTTCCTAGATCATGCGCAGTATTTT.

Ten or more counts support this clonotype. The J gene is TRBJ2-2, the V gene TRBV7-9; no clear D gene. The CDR3 consists of 15 residues. Trimming pared 1 base from V and 0 bases from J, leaving 6 bases between. CDR1 and CDR2 (germline): SEHNR, FQNEAQ (reference sequence). The CDR3 DNA sequence: TGTGCCAGCAGCTTAGGCAGCACGAACACCGGGGAGCTGTTTTTT. Translation: CASSLGSTNTGELFF.

This clonotype was seen many times. The chain couples TRBV15 to TRBJ2-5; D unresolved. The CDR3 totals 13 residues. Germline CDR1 LNHNV, CDR2 YYDKDF (reference sequence). The V end was cut by 1 base, the J end by 5 bases, with 8 bases between. CDR3 protein: CATSRVVEETQYF. The CDR3 DNA is TGTGCCACCAGCAGAGTGGTTGAGGAGACCCAGTACTTC.

This clonotype was observed many times. In DNA, the CDR3 is TGTGCCAGCAGTTTAAAAACGGACACTGAAGCTTTCTTT. Protein sequence: CASSLKTDTEAFF. The chain employs TRBV12-3 or TRBV12-4 and TRBJ1-1; D unresolved. This CDR3 is 13 amino acids long. V lost 2 bases and J lost 3, with 7 bases in between.

This clonotype appeared many times. The chain uses TRBV7-2 and TRBJ2-6, with 7 bases aligning to TRBD2. The CDR3 totals 16 residues. The V and J ends lost 5 bases and 3 bases, in that order; junction bases with no gene match: 7. CDR1 SGHTA and CDR2 FQGNSA come from the germline V gene. CDR3 loop: CASSPRGGSGANVLTF. In DNA form, the CDR3 reads TGTGCCAGCAGCCCACGGGGAGGGAGTGGGGCCAACGTCCTGACTTTC.

This clonotype was counted many times. J is TRBJ1-1 and V is TRBV9; D gene ambiguous. In germline, CDR1 is SGDLS, CDR2 YYNGEE. CDR3 length: 16 amino acids. Between the trimmed V and J ends, which lost 1 base and 0 bases, there was a span of 13 bases. CDR3 DNA: TGTGCCAGCAGCGTACCCCGACACGGTGTGAACACTGAAGCTTTCTTT. As protein: CASSVPRHGVNTEAFF. The entire variable domain, with the rest obtained from reference TRBV9 and TRBJ1-1, is as follows: DSGVTQTPKHLITATGQRVTLRCSPRSGDLSVYWYQQSLDQGLQFLIQYYNGEERAKGNILERFSAQQFPDLHSELNLSSLELGDSALYFCASSVPRHGVNTEAFFGQGTRLTVV.

In this sample, this clonotype turned up many times. This chain uses TRBV9 with TRBJ2-7; D might be TRBD1 or TRBD2, each matching 5 bases. V lost 4 bases and J lost 2, with 19 bases in between. The CDR3 totals 16 residues. CDR1 and CDR2 from the germline V gene are SGDLS and YYNGEE. CDR3: CASSPRWGIFPYEQYF. Written as DNA, the CDR3 is TGTGCCAGCAGCCCCCGCTGGGGGATTTTTCCCTACGAGCAGTACTTC.

This clonotype was seen only a few times. The chain couples TRBV20-1 to TRBJ2-7; no firm D call. Trimming took off 0 bases at V and 2 bases at J, with 17 bases between the two ends. This CDR3 comprises 16 residues. The germline V gene encodes CDR1 DFQATT and CDR2 SNEGSKA (reference sequence). The CDR3 region has the DNA TGCAGTGCTAGAGATCGGGCGGAAGTTTTAACCTACGAGCAGTACTTC. It specifies CSARDRAEVLTYEQYF.

This clonotype was seen many times. The chain is built from TRBV6-1 and TRBJ2-7, with unresolved D. V was shortened by 0 bases and J by 6 bases, with 6 bases between the two germline ends. Germline CDR1 and CDR2: MNHNS and SASEGT. The CDR3 consists of 12 residues. The CDR3 DNA follows: TGTGCCAGCAGTGAAGCATTCCGCGAGCAGTACTTC. Its translation is CASSEAFREQYF.

V gene TRBV20-1 combines with J gene TRBJ2-1, with 9 bases identical to TRBD1. Germline loops: CDR1 DFQATT, CDR2 SNEGSKA (reference sequence). CDR3 size: 15 residues. V shed 3 bases, J shed 6 bases, and the junction held 9 bases outside the gene matches. The CDR3 nucleotides are TGCAGTGCTAGCCCGGGACAGGGAAACCTCAATGAGCAGTTCTTC. Translation: CSASPGQGNLNEQFF.

In its sample, this clonotype was seen a few times. The chain carries TRBV24-1 and TRBJ2-5; tentative D call: TRBD1 (7 bases). V was shortened by 9 bases and J by 3 bases, with 13 bases between the two germline ends. Germline values: CDR1 KGHDR, CDR2 SFDVKD. This CDR3 has 13 residues. Written as DNA, the CDR3 is TGTGCCACCGCGGGACAGAATGAAGAGACCCAGTACTTC. It is translated as CATAGQNEETQYF.

This clonotype was observed at least ten times. This chain uses TRBV5-1 with TRBJ1-1; D is ambiguous. The germline CDR1 and CDR2 sequences are SGHRS and YFSETQ. V lost 4 bases to trimming and J lost 1 base, with 14 bases between them. The CDR3 consists of 15 residues. In DNA form, the CDR3 reads TGCGCCAGCAGCCCGACTGGGCAGAAGAACACTGAAGCTTTCTTT. It codes for CASSPTGQKNTEAFF.

This clonotype has a count of ten or more. The rearrangement uses TRBV4-2 and TRBJ2-5; no reliable D call. The CDR3 runs 12 residues. CDR1 is LGHNA, CDR2 YNFKEQ, per germline. Trimming stripped 1 base from V and 5 bases from J, with 5 bases between. The CDR3 is CASSQGWETQYF. The CDR3 DNA reads TGTGCCAGCAGCCAAGGGTGGGAGACCCAGTACTTC.

J is TRBJ2-2 and V is TRBV6-1; 7 bases line up with TRBD1. This CDR3 has 15 residues. V trimming: 7 bases; J trimming: 1 base; junction bases outside the gene matches: 6. From germline, CDR1 is MNHNS and CDR2 SASEGT. CDR3 loop: CASTPDRLNTGELFF. DNA for the CDR3: TGTGCCAGCACCCCGGACAGGTTGAACACCGGGGAGCTGTTTTTT.

This clonotype was detected a few times. The V and J genes are TRBV5-1 and TRBJ2-5; 8 bases match TRBD1. Germline CDR1 SGHRS, CDR2 YFSETQ. The junction had 6 bases not matched to a gene; V was cut back by 0 bases and J by 5 bases. This CDR3 is 15 amino acids long. In DNA form, the CDR3 reads TGCGCCAGCAGCTTGGCGGCAGGGGGCCTGGAGACCCAGTACTTC. This translates into CASSLAAGGLETQYF.

This clonotype was seen repeatedly, ten times or more. The chain carries TRBV10-3 and TRBJ2-5; tentatively, D is TRBD1 (6 bases). CDR1 ENHRY and CDR2 SYGVKD come from the germline V gene. Trimming cost V 5 bases and J 2 bases, with 12 bases left between them. CDR3 length: 14 residues. The CDR3 DNA sequence: TGTGCCATCAGTACGAAGCAGGGGCAAGAGACCCAGTACTTC. Its translation: CAISTKQGQETQYF.

This chain links TRBV24-1 with TRBJ2-7; a possible D gene is TRBD1 (5 bases). Germline CDR1 is KGHDR and CDR2 is SFDVKD. The CDR3 consists of 16 residues. The V gene lost 0 bases and the J gene lost 2 bases, with 13 bases spanning the gap. Here the CDR3 DNA reads TGTGCCACCAGTGATTTGCCCCTCGACAGCACCTACGAGCAGTACTTC. Translation: CATSDLPLDSTYEQYF.

This clonotype has at least ten counts. This chain uses TRBV20-1 with TRBJ2-1; 11 bases fit TRBD2. Germline V gene sequence: CDR1 DFQATT, CDR2 SNEGSKA (reference sequence). This CDR3 region has 15 residues. J was trimmed by 6 bases and V by 3 bases; bases with no gene match: 7. The CDR3 DNA reads TGCAGTGCTAGGTCCGGGACTAGCGGATTCAATGAGCAGTTCTTC. As protein: CSARSGTSGFNEQFF.

This rearrangement joins TRBV28 to TRBJ1-1; D perhaps matches TRBD1 (5 bases). V was trimmed by 7 bases and J by 1 base, leaving 13 bases between them. CDR1 and CDR2 from the germline V gene are MDHEN and SYDVKM. The CDR3 contains 14 residues. The CDR3 region has the DNA TGTGCCAGCACAGGGCCTCCTACGAACACTGAAGCTTTCTTT. This sequence encodes CASTGPPTNTEAFF.

J is TRBJ1-5 and V is TRBV6-1; tentatively, D is TRBD1 (5 bases). Germline V gives CDR1 MNHNS, CDR2 SASEGT. CDR3 length equals 18 residues. The ends were cut back, 4 bases at V and 2 bases at J, with 21 bases in the middle. For the CDR3, the DNA is TGTGCCAGCAGTGGGGCCCGGGGGACCGCCGTGGGCAATCAGCCCCAGCATTTT. Translating it yields CASSGARGTAVGNQPQHF.

The chain joins TRBV7-9 to TRBJ2-1, with D possibly matching TRBD2 (5 bases). The CDR3 covers 17 residues. Trimming stripped 4 bases from V and 0 bases from J, with 16 bases between. CDR1 is SEHNR, CDR2 FQNEAQ, per germline (reference sequence). CDR3 in amino acids: CASSSGLSPFSYNEQFF. The CDR3 DNA is TGTGCCAGCAGCTCCGGACTCTCTCCCTTCTCCTACAATGAGCAGTTCTTC.

This clonotype has at least ten counts. The chain recombines TRBV5-1 with TRBJ2-1; TRBD2 aligns across 9 bases. In germline, CDR1 is SGHRS, CDR2 YFSETQ. CDR3 length equals 16 residues. With V trimmed by 0 bases and J by 8 bases, 9 bases remained unmatched. The CDR3 is CASSLEAGGPNDEQFF. DNA for the CDR3: TGCGCCAGCAGCTTGGAAGCGGGAGGCCCCAACGATGAGCAGTTCTTC.

This clonotype was observed at least ten times. The chain joins TRBV20-1 to TRBJ2-3, with 9 bases fitting TRBD2. V gave up 4 bases and J gave up 2 bases; unmatched junction bases: 10. The CDR3 loop spans 16 amino acids. From germline, CDR1 is DFQATT and CDR2 SNEGSKA (reference sequence). CDR3 amino acids: CSAINSLAGLTDTQYF. CDR3 nucleotide sequence: TGCAGTGCTATTAATAGCCTAGCGGGGCTCACAGATACGCAGTATTTT.

This chain uses TRBV5-5 with TRBJ1-2; D is uncertain. The V gene's germline CDR1 is SGHKS and CDR2 YYEKEE (reference sequence). The CDR3 is 15 amino acids. V lost 4 bases and J lost 3, with 16 bases in between. CDR3 DNA: TGTGCCAGCAGCAACCCGACAACCCGGGACTATGGCTACACCTTC. The encoded protein is CASSNPTTRDYGYTF.

The chain combines TRBV7-9 with TRBJ1-4, with unresolved D. The V gene lost 4 bases and the J gene lost 8 bases, with 14 bases spanning the gap. Germline-derived CDR1 and CDR2 are SEHNR and FQNEAQ (reference sequence). The CDR3 spans 14 residues. The CDR3 spells CASSSSGVLEKLFF. The CDR3 DNA follows: TGTGCCAGCAGCTCGAGTGGGGTTTTGGAAAAACTGTTTTTT.

This clonotype was counted many times. The chain couples TRBV12-3 or TRBV12-4 to TRBJ1-1, with D tentatively TRBD1 (5 bases). This CDR3 spans 15 amino acids. The germline V and J ends were trimmed by 4 bases and 1 base, with 13 bases remaining between them. The CDR3: CASSSRTRENTEAFF. CDR3 DNA sequence: TGTGCCAGCAGTTCCCGGACACGGGAGAACACTGAAGCTTTCTTT.

This clonotype was detected ten times or more. The chain employs TRBV7-9 and TRBJ2-4, with 9 bases fitting TRBD1. The CDR3 is 16 residues long. Looked up from germline, CDR1 is SEHNR and CDR2 is FQNEAQ (reference sequence). The J segment lost 8 bases and the V segment lost 1 base, leaving 9 bases of the junction unmatched. This chain's CDR3 is CASSLVGQGKRHIQYF. CDR3 DNA sequence: TGTGCCAGCAGCTTAGTAGGACAGGGGAAGAGACACATTCAGTACTTC.

This clonotype occurred many times. J is TRBJ1-3 and V is TRBV6-1; no reliable D call. The V and J ends lost 5 bases and 2 bases respectively, with 13 bases between them. Per germline, CDR1 MNHNS and CDR2 SASEGT. The CDR3 consists of 15 residues. CDR3 residues: CASSRDIGPGNTIYF. CDR3 sequence (DNA): TGTGCCAGCAGTAGAGACATCGGGCCTGGAAACACCATATATTTT.

This clonotype was observed a few times. The rearrangement joins TRBV4-1 to TRBJ2-5, with D unclear. The V and J ends lost 0 bases and 4 bases respectively, with 15 bases between them. The germline V gene has CDR1 MGHRA and CDR2 YSYEKL. CDR3 length: 16 residues. The CDR3 DNA follows: TGCGCCAGCAGCCAAGATCATACCAGGACCGCAGAGACCCAGTACTTC. Encoded protein: CASSQDHTRTAETQYF.

This clonotype was found many times. The chain recombines TRBV29-1 with TRBJ2-3, with 7 bases identical to TRBD1. CDR1 is SQVTM, CDR2 ANQGSEA, per germline. V was pared by 4 bases and J by 2 bases, with 6 bases of the junction left unmatched. The CDR3 spans 14 residues. The CDR3 DNA is TGCAGCGTTGTGCTGGGACAGTACACAGATACGCAGTATTTT. Residues: CSVVLGQYTDTQYF.